The TCR beta chain under discussion was sequenced for a study of T cells in Graves' hyperthyroidism and ophthalmopathy. This clonotype has more than one count but fewer than ten. The antigen is unknown. Findings and caveats of the study: Before onset, by a median of around 6.1 months, the model predicted ophthalmopathy. Ophthalmopathy cases were set apart from stable hyperthyroidism by a 13 V-J model.

Germline V gives CDR1 KGHSH, CDR2 LQKENI. This CDR3 has 13 amino acids. Trimming removed 3 bases at V and 2 bases at J, with 8 bases between. TCR beta CDR3 regions were amplified from RNA. An initial round of RT-PCR targeting the TCR CDR3 relied on the HTBI primer set. One entry per CDR3 protein, called by TCRdb with MiXCR from the multiplex PCR reads. The sample yields 550,000 to 800,000 distinct CDR3 sequences, about 17% seen once. Calling Graves' hyperthyroidism stable meant ophthalmopathy did not progress within 18 months. The receptor was isolated from a man between 18 and 35 years old with Graves' hyperthyroidism. The chain has TRBV18 and TRBJ2-7; D gene unclear. The specimen was blood. The CDR3: CASSPEQTYEQYF. The CDR3 DNA sequence: TGTGCCAGCTCACCGGAACAAACCTACGAGCAGTACTTC.